A single sample is the source of the 11 T cell receptor beta chains below, sequenced in a study of blood T cell repertoires in COVID-19. TCRdb's copy holds only in-frame clones and misses some; the assay was immunoSEQ multiplex PCR. Of fewer than 300,000 clones listed, 83% are singletons. Sequencing was performed on peripheral blood. These receptors all come from a woman in her forties or fifties who had recovered from COVID-19.

The chain has TRBV3-1 (or the pseudogene TRBV3-2) and TRBJ1-1, with unresolved D. The V end lost 0 bases, the J end lost 1 base, and 3 bases lay between the germline ends. The CDR3 runs to 13 residues. Germline assignment: CDR1 LGHDT and CDR2 YNNKEL (reference sequence). The CDR3 DNA reads as TGTGCCAGCAGCCAAGACCGGAACACTGAAGCTTTCTTT. This sequence encodes CASSQDRNTEAFF.

This chain connects TRBV7-2 to TRBJ1-3, with D possibly matching TRBD1 (6 bases). The CDR3 consists of 16 residues. The ends were cut back, 4 bases at V and 3 bases at J, with 16 bases in the middle. From germline, CDR1 is SGHTA and CDR2 FQGNSA. The CDR3: CASSYRGGQDGNTIYF. The CDR3 DNA reads as TGTGCCAGCAGCTACCGGGGGGGGCAGGATGGAAACACCATATATTTT.

J is TRBJ2-1 and V is TRBV5-6, with TRBD2 matching over 7 bases. The CDR3 contains 18 residues. Germline V gives CDR1 SGHDT, CDR2 YYEEEE. V lost 6 bases and J lost 3; bases outside the gene matches: 18. CDR3 coding DNA: TGTGCCAGCACAATATTCGGGGAGGGAGGGAGACGCTACAATGAGCAGTTCTTC. This codes for CASTIFGEGGRRYNEQFF.

The rearrangement links TRBV3-1 (or the pseudogene TRBV3-2) to TRBJ1-5; D is undetermined. CDR1 and CDR2 from the germline V gene are LGHDT and YNNKEL (reference sequence). The CDR3 covers 13 residues. Between the trimmed V and J ends, which lost 0 bases and 5 bases, there was a span of 5 bases. The CDR3: CASSQDGDQPQHF. Written as DNA, the CDR3 is TGTGCCAGCAGCCAAGACGGGGATCAGCCCCAGCATTTT.

This rearrangement joins TRBV6-5 to TRBJ2-7, with D perhaps matching TRBD2 (6 bases). This CDR3 has 15 amino acids. With 8 bases removed from V and 0 bases from J, the gap between germline ends came to 17 bases. Germline-derived CDR1 and CDR2 are MNHEY and SVGAGI. The CDR3 DNA reads as TGTGCCAGCGGGGGAGGAGGCGTGAGCTCCTACGAGCAGTACTTC. Encoded protein: CASGGGGVSSYEQYF.

The J gene is TRBJ2-7, the V gene TRBV6-5; TRBD2 aligns across 8 bases. Trimming cost V 5 bases and J 2 bases; bases outside gene matches: 8. The CDR3 is 15 amino acids. Per germline, CDR1 MNHEY and CDR2 SVGAGI. The CDR3 region has the DNA TGTGCCAGCAGTAGATATAGCGGGGCAGCCTACGAGCAGTACTTC. This sequence encodes CASSRYSGAAYEQYF.

There are a few counts of this clone. This CDR3 reads CASSDSGRGDTDTQYF. DNA for the CDR3: TGTGCCAGCAGTGACTCGGGCCGGGGAGACACAGATACGCAGTATTTT. This chain uses TRBV6-4 with TRBJ2-3; a possible D gene is TRBD2 (5 bases). The CDR3 has 16 amino acids. Germline V gene lookup returns CDR1 MRHNA and CDR2 SNTAGT. The germline V and J ends were trimmed by 0 bases and 2 bases, with 12 bases remaining between them.

Here the CDR3 reads CASSPGLAGYTDTQYF. The CDR3, as DNA: TGTGCCAGCAGCCCCGGACTAGCGGGCTACACAGATACGCAGTATTTT. The chain recombines TRBV3-1 (or the pseudogene TRBV3-2) with TRBJ2-3; 11 nucleotides match TRBD2. Germline V gene sequence: CDR1 LGHDT, CDR2 YNNKEL (reference sequence). The CDR3 has 16 amino acids. The V gene end was trimmed by 4 bases and the J gene end by 2 bases; junction bases not matched to a gene: 5.

Worth noting for this clone: A read error may be the cause here, since a much bigger clone is one base away. The sample holds other DNA sequences that translate to the same CDR3. The genes are TRBV3-1 (or the pseudogene TRBV3-2) and TRBJ1-2; maybe TRBD1 (6 bases). Per germline, CDR1 LGHDT and CDR2 YNNKEL (reference sequence). V was trimmed by 2 bases and J by 2 bases, leaving 6 bases between them. The CDR3 runs to 13 residues. CDR3 residues: CASSQTGNYGYTF. The CDR3 DNA reads as TGTGCCAGCAGCCAAACAGGGAACTATGGCTACACCTTC.

The rearrangement uses TRBV11-3 and TRBJ2-7, with TRBD1 as a possible D gene (7 bases). The CDR3 extends over 15 amino acids. Germline V gives CDR1 SGHNT, CDR2 YENEEA. Trimming removed 5 bases from V and 0 bases from J, with 14 bases in between. The CDR3 DNA is TGTGCCAGCAGCGCAGGGGGACTCTCCTCCTACGAGCAGTACTTC. This translates into CASSAGGLSSYEQYF.

This sequence joins TRBV6-2 or TRBV6-3 and TRBJ1-2; 8 bases map to TRBD1. The CDR3 is made up of 13 amino acids. The germline V gene has CDR1 MNHEY and CDR2 SVGEGT. Trimming took 6 bases from V and 6 from J; bases not matched to a gene: 6. DNA of the CDR3: TGTGCCAGCAGACCTGGACAGGGCCATGGCTACACCTTC. This codes for CASRPGQGHGYTF.